This passage covers 11 T cell receptor beta chains from one sample sequenced in a study of cytomegalovirus exposure and HLA in healthy donors. The PCR had 60 Vbeta and 13 Jbeta primers. Repertoires were generated with immunoSEQ multiplex PCR, while TCRdb's copy carries only in-frame clones and drops some. The data include tens of thousands of clones; the top ten clones carry 1.1%. What was sequenced was PBMCs. The source is a woman in her thirties in good health and CMV-seronegative.

This rearrangement joins TRBV5-1 to TRBJ2-3, with 13 bases aligning to TRBD2. Germline V lookup: CDR1 SGHRS, CDR2 YFSETQ. V dropped 4 bases and J dropped 0; count of bases not matched to a gene: 5. The CDR3 has 17 amino acids. The DNA for the CDR3 is TGCGCCAGCAGCGACGGGACTAGCGGGACTAGCACAGATACGCAGTATTTT. As protein: CASSDGTSGTSTDTQYF.

Worth noting for this clone: Other nucleotide sequences from this sample produce the same CDR3. The chain has TRBV19 and TRBJ1-4, with D possibly being TRBD1 (5 bases). V gave up 4 bases and J gave up 7 bases, with 10 bases separating them. This CDR3 region has 13 residues. Germline loops: CDR1 LNHDA, CDR2 SQIVND (reference sequence). The CDR3 here is CASSTQGGEKLFF. In DNA, the CDR3 is TGTGCCAGTAGTACCCAGGGTGGTGAAAAACTGTTTTTT.

Written as DNA, the CDR3 is TGCGCCAGCAGCGACTATTCCAGGGGGCCGGACTATGGCTACACCTTC. Amino acid sequence: CASSDYSRGPDYGYTF. The V and J genes are TRBV5-1 and TRBJ1-2; 8 bases map to TRBD1. The J segment lost 3 bases and the V segment lost 4 bases, leaving 11 bases of the junction unmatched. Germline V gene data show CDR1 as SGHRS and CDR2 as YFSETQ. This CDR3 has 16 residues.

The chain links TRBV27 to TRBJ2-7; 7 bases agree with TRBD2. J lost 0 bases, V lost 2 bases, and 4 bases had no gene match. The CDR3 contains 15 residues. The germline gives CDR1 MNHEY, CDR2 SMNVEV (reference sequence). The CDR3 nucleotides read TGTGCCAGCAGTTTAGAGGCTAGCGGCTCCTACGAGCAGTACTTC. Its translation: CASSLEASGSYEQYF.

Of note for this clone: The same CDR3 also results from other DNA sequences found in this sample. Written as DNA, the CDR3 is TGTGCCAGCAGCTTGGCAGGGGCCCCCTCCTACGAGCAGTACTTC. As protein: CASSLAGAPSYEQYF. The V and J genes are TRBV7-9 and TRBJ2-7; a possible D gene is TRBD1 (6 bases). The V and J ends lost 3 bases and 0 bases respectively, with 12 bases between them. The CDR3 covers 15 residues. From germline, CDR1 is SEHNR and CDR2 FQNEAQ (reference sequence).

This sequence joins TRBV11-2 and TRBJ2-7, with D perhaps matching TRBD1 (6 bases). Germline-derived CDR1 and CDR2 are SGHAT and FQNNGV. The CDR3 runs 14 residues. V dropped 1 base and J dropped 7 bases, with 14 bases sitting between them. This CDR3 reads CASSLGDRRLEQYF. In DNA, the CDR3 is TGTGCCAGCAGCTTAGGAGACAGGCGACTTGAGCAGTACTTC.

CDR3 amino acids: CASSMSLAPADTQYF. Here the CDR3 DNA reads TGTGCCAGTAGTATGAGTCTAGCGCCGGCAGATACGCAGTATTTT. V usage is TRBV19 and J usage is TRBJ2-3; D possibly corresponds to TRBD2 (6 bases). This CDR3 spans 15 amino acids. V was shortened by 3 bases and J by 4 bases, with 14 bases between the two germline ends. Germline CDR1 is LNHDA and CDR2 is SQIVND (reference sequence).

The CDR3 is CASSFGGSVYGYTF. The CDR3 DNA reads as TGTGCCAGCAGCTTTGGGGGGAGCGTCTATGGCTACACCTTC. V gene TRBV7-9 combines with J gene TRBJ1-2; D is perhaps TRBD1 (5 bases). This CDR3 comprises 14 residues. The V and J ends lost 3 bases and 4 bases respectively, with 12 bases between them. The germline V gene encodes CDR1 SEHNR and CDR2 FQNEAQ (reference sequence). The whole variable domain, remainder taken from reference TRBV7-9 and TRBJ1-2, is DTGVSQNPRHKITKRGQNVTFRCDPISEHNRLYWYRQTLGQGPEFLTYFQNEAQLEKSRLLSDRFSAERPKGSFSTLEIQRTEQGDSAMYLCASSFGGSVYGYTFGSGTRLTVV.

This chain joins TRBV5-1 and TRBJ2-7; TRBD1 might be the D (6 bases). The germline V gene has CDR1 SGHRS and CDR2 YFSETQ. V lost 0 bases and J lost 4, with 23 bases in between. The CDR3 covers 18 residues. The CDR3 is CASSLARTEDGITYEQYF. CDR3 coding DNA: TGCGCCAGCAGCTTGGCTCGGACAGAGGACGGAATAACTTACGAGCAGTACTTC.

The V gene is TRBV20-1, the J gene TRBJ2-4; D uncertain. CDR3 length: 11 residues. Germline CDR1 DFQATT, CDR2 SNEGSKA (reference sequence). Trimming removed 1 base at V and 7 bases at J, with 5 bases between. The DNA of the CDR3 is TGCAGTGCTAGAGTAGATAACATTCAGTACTTC. It specifies CSARVDNIQYF.

The genes are TRBV4-1 and TRBJ1-6; D gene unclear. Germline CDR1 reads MGHRA; CDR2 reads YSYEKL. The CDR3 has 16 amino acids. Trimming took off 4 bases at V and 5 bases at J, with 15 bases between the two ends. Written as DNA, the CDR3 is TGCGCCAGCAGCCGAAGATGGGAGGGAGATAATTCACCCCTCCACTTT. It encodes CASSRRWEGDNSPLHF.